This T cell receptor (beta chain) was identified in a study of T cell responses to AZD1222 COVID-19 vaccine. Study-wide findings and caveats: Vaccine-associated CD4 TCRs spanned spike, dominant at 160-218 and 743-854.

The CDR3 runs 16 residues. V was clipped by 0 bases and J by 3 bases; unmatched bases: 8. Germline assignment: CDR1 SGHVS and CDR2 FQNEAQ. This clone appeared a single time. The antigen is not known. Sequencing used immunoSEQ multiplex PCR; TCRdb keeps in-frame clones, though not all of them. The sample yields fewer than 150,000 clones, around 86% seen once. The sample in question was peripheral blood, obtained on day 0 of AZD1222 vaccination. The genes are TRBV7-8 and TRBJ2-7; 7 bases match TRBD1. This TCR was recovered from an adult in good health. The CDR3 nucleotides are TGTGCCAGCAGCTTAGCCCGGACAGGCTTGGTCTACGAGCAGTACTTC. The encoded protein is CASSLARTGLVYEQYF. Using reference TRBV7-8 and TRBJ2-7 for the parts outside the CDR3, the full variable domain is GAGVSQSPRYKVAKRGQDVALRCDPISGHVSLFWYQQALGQGPEFLTYFQNEAQLDKSGLPSDRFFAERPEGSVSTLKIQRTQQEDSAVYLCASSLARTGLVYEQYFGPGTRLTVT.